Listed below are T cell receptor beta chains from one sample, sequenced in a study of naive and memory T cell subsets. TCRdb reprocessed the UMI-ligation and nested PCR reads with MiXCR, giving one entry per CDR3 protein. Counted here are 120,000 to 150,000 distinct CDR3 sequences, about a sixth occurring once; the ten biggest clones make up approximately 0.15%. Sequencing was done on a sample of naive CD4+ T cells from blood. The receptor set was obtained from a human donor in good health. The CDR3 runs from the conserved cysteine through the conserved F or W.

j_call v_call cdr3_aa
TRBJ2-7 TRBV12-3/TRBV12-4 CASSLQTGGLYEQYF
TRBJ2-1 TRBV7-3 CASSCQRGEQFF
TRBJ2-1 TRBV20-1 CSARDLSVSSYNEQFF
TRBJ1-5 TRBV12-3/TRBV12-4 CASSKSGPGSYSNQPQHF
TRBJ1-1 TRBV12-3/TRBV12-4 CASSYDPTATEAFF
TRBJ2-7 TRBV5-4 CASSLVYGVGKDEQYF
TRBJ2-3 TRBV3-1 CASSQVGGSTDTQYF
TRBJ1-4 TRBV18 CASSLGSDEKLFF
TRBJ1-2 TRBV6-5 CASRQTGARYGYTF
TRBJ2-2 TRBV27 CASSSAGAGTGELFF
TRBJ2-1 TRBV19 CASRSHTSGSYNEQFF
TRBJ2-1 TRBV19 CASSISPQRGEQFF
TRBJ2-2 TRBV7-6 CASSLLRLAGDPGELFF